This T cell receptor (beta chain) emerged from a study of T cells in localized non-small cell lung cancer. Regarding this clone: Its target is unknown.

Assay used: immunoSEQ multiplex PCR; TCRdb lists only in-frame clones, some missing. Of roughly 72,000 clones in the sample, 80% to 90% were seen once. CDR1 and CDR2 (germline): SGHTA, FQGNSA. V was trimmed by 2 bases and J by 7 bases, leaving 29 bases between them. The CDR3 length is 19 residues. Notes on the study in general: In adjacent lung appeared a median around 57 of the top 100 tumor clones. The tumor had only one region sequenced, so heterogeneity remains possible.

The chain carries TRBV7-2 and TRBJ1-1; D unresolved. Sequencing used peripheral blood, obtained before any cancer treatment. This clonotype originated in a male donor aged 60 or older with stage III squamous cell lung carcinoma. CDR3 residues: CASSLWFSHLSGPPNEAFF. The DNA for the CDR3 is TGTGCCAGCAGCTTATGGTTCTCCCACCTTTCAGGACCGCCAAATGAAGCTTTCTTT.